This passage covers 6 T cell receptor beta chains from one sample sequenced in a study of Tregs in tolerant kidney transplant recipients. Sequencing was performed with immunoSEQ multiplex PCR; in TCRdb, only in-frame clones are kept and a portion is missing. The sample gives 90,000 to 150,000 clones, approximately 90% of which show up once; approximately 0.59% is in the top ten. Input material: CD4+ T cells from blood. Receptor source: a human donor in good health.

V and J are TRBV4-2 and TRBJ2-3, with TRBD2 identical over 8 bases. J gave up 4 bases and V 4 bases, and 7 bases lay outside the gene matches. The CDR3 is 15 amino acids. Germline CDR1 is LGHNA and CDR2 is YNFKEQ. This CDR3 reads CASSLTSGEADTQYF. CDR3 DNA sequence: TGTGCCAGCAGCCTCACTAGCGGAGAGGCAGATACGCAGTATTTT.

The chain uses TRBV15 and TRBJ2-6; TRBD1 is a possible D gene (6 bases). The CDR3 runs 16 residues. CDR1 is LNHNV and CDR2 is YYDKDF in the germline V gene (reference sequence). V gave up 5 bases and J gave up 0 bases, with 11 bases separating them. CDR3 amino acids: CATSAPRGSGANVLTF. CDR3 nucleotides: TGTGCCACCAGCGCCCCCAGGGGCTCTGGGGCCAACGTCCTGACTTTC.

This clone was picked up one time. The V call is TRBV5-1, the J call TRBJ1-6; 9 nucleotides line up with TRBD1. The CDR3 has 14 amino acids. The germline gives CDR1 SGHRS, CDR2 YFSETQ. J was trimmed by 10 bases and V by 4 bases; bases with no gene match: 6. The DNA for the CDR3 is TGCGCCAGCAGCCCCGGGACAGGGACCTCACCCCTCCACTTT. Translated, it gives CASSPGTGTSPLHF.

This clone was seen a single time. The rearrangement joins TRBV4-1 to TRBJ2-4, with D uncertain. CDR1 and CDR2 (germline): MGHRA, YSYEKL. The CDR3 contains 15 residues. V was cut by 1 base and J by 2 bases, with 9 bases left in between. CDR3 loop: CASSQGSGTKNIQYF. The DNA for the CDR3 is TGCGCCAGCAGCCAAGGGAGTGGGACCAAAAACATTCAGTACTTC.

The rearrangement uses TRBV2 and TRBJ1-5; D is possibly TRBD1 (6 bases). Germline CDR1 is SNHLY and CDR2 is FYNNEI. The CDR3 is 14 amino acids. V was pared by 6 bases and J by 2 bases, with 11 bases between. The CDR3 region has the DNA TGTGCCAGCAGAAGGGACACCCGCAATCAGCCCCAGCATTTT. Amino acid sequence: CASRRDTRNQPQHF.

This clone was counted a few times. The rearrangement uses TRBV2 and TRBJ1-5; D call uncertain. Germline loops: CDR1 SNHLY, CDR2 FYNNEI. The CDR3 is 13 amino acids. V was shortened by 6 bases and J by 4 bases, with 10 bases between the two germline ends. This CDR3 reads CASRTGINQPQHF. The DNA of the CDR3 is TGTGCCAGCAGAACCGGGATAAATCAGCCCCAGCATTTT.